The 23 T cell receptor beta chains given below trace back to one sample, sequenced in a study of cytomegalovirus exposure and HLA in healthy donors. Primers included in the PCR were 60 Vbeta and 13 Jbeta primers. Method: immunoSEQ multiplex PCR; TCRdb's copy keeps in-frame clones and lacks some. The sample has approximately 140,000 clones, approximately 81% seen once. Sequenced material: PBMCs. Receptor source: a man younger than 30 in good health and CMV-seronegative.

V usage is TRBV27 and J usage is TRBJ1-5; D gene uncertain. CDR1 and CDR2 from the germline V gene are MNHEY and SMNVEV (reference sequence). This CDR3 has 16 residues. Trimming shortened V by 6 bases and J by 2 bases, and 17 bases separated the two germline ends. The CDR3 loop is CASSLGREVGNQPQHF. CDR3 in DNA: TGTGCCAGCAGCCTTGGGAGGGAGGTGGGCAATCAGCCCCAGCATTTT.

The chain employs TRBV19 and TRBJ2-6, with 7 bases matching TRBD1. This CDR3 is built from 14 residues. Losses at the gene ends were 7 bases for V and 3 bases for J; bases not matched to a gene: 3. CDR1 is LNHDA, CDR2 SQIVND, per germline (reference sequence). CDR3 amino acids: CASNQGVGANVLTF. CDR3 in DNA: TGTGCCAGTAACCAGGGGGTTGGGGCCAACGTCCTGACTTTC.

This chain uses TRBV30 with TRBJ2-4; D gene unclear. The CDR3 sequence is 11 residues long. With 2 bases removed from V and 5 bases from J, the gap between germline ends came to 4 bases. Germline CDR1 GTSNPN, CDR2 SVGIG (reference sequence). The CDR3 sequence is CAWSPQNIQYF. The CDR3 DNA is TGTGCCTGGAGTCCTCAAAACATTCAGTACTTC.

The chain has TRBV6-5 and TRBJ2-7, with D maybe TRBD1 (6 bases). V lost 4 bases to trimming and J lost 6 bases, with 10 bases between them. This CDR3 has 12 amino acids. Looked up from germline, CDR1 is MNHEY and CDR2 is SVGAGI. CDR3 DNA sequence: TGTGCCAGCAGTTCAACAGGGTTCGAGCAGTACTTC. It specifies CASSSTGFEQYF.

The chain links TRBV7-9 to TRBJ2-2; 8 bases agree with TRBD2. V was clipped by 2 bases and J by 7 bases; unmatched bases: 9. Germline lookup yields CDR1 SEHNR and CDR2 FQNEAQ (reference sequence). This CDR3 has 16 amino acids. The CDR3 loop reads CASSLSGGPSSGELFF. CDR3 nucleotide sequence: TGTGCCAGCAGCTTATCGGGGGGGCCTAGCAGCGGGGAGCTGTTTTTT.

The V and J genes are TRBV7-8 and TRBJ1-6; D is ambiguous. CDR1 is SGHVS and CDR2 is FQNEAQ in the germline V gene. V was cut by 5 bases and J by 11 bases, with 19 bases left in between. The CDR3 is 15 amino acids. CDR3 nucleotide sequence: TGTGCCAGCAGCGTAGAAGTAGCTAAACCGGCACCCCTCCACTTT. Residues: CASSVEVAKPAPLHF.

CDR3 sequence (DNA): TGTGCTAGTGGTTTGGTCGGTGGAAACACCATATATTTT. Translated, it gives CASGLVGGNTIYF. The chain joins TRBV12-5 to TRBJ1-3; no firm D call. The CDR3 extends over 13 amino acids. V shed 0 bases and J shed 3 bases, with 3 bases lying between them. CDR1 and CDR2 (germline): LGHNT, FRNRAP.

V is TRBV25-1 and J is TRBJ1-2; TRBD1 is a possible D gene (5 bases). The CDR3 spans 16 residues. Trimming removed 3 bases from V and 0 bases from J, with 14 bases in between. Germline-derived CDR1 and CDR2 are MGHDK and SYGVNS. The CDR3 nucleotides are TGTGCCAGCAGTGAGCCCGGGGCGGGGGCTAACTATGGCTACACCTTC. This gives the protein CASSEPGAGANYGYTF.

The rearrangement joins TRBV19 to TRBJ1-5; 7 positions agree with TRBD1. V was pared by 7 bases and J by 2 bases, with 14 bases of the junction left unmatched. From germline, CDR1 is LNHDA and CDR2 SQIVND (reference sequence). This CDR3 region has 17 residues. As DNA, the CDR3 is TGTGCCAGTACCCGGATGACAGGGTTCGGGGGCAATCAGCCCCAGCATTTT. It yields the protein CASTRMTGFGGNQPQHF.

The chain employs TRBV7-9 and TRBJ2-5, with a tentative D call TRBD2 (7 bases). Per germline, CDR1 SEHNR and CDR2 FQNEAQ (reference sequence). CDR3 size: 14 residues. V was trimmed by 0 bases and J by 4 bases, leaving 9 bases between them. The CDR3 region is CASSLAGGRETQYF. Written as DNA, the CDR3 is TGTGCCAGCAGCTTAGCGGGGGGGCGAGAGACCCAGTACTTC. The variable domain in full, completed from reference TRBV7-9 and TRBJ2-5, reads DTGVSQNPRHKITKRGQNVTFRCDPISEHNRLYWYRQTLGQGPEFLTYFQNEAQLEKSRLLSDRFSAERPKGSFSTLEIQRTEQGDSAMYLCASSLAGGRETQYFGPGTRLLVL.

This clone appeared a few times. The chain joins TRBV6-6 to TRBJ2-5; D might be TRBD2 (6 bases). V lost 1 base to trimming and J lost 10 bases, with 22 bases between them. Germline V gene sequence: CDR1 MNHNY, CDR2 SVGAGI (reference sequence). CDR3 length: 16 residues. CDR3 DNA: TGTGCCAGCAGTTACTTGAAAACGGGACTCCGGGTGGACCAGTACTTC. Translation: CASSYLKTGLRVDQYF.

V usage is TRBV10-3 and J usage is TRBJ2-2; D gene uncertain. The CDR3 has 12 residues. The V gene lost 10 bases and the J gene lost 1 base, with 7 bases spanning the gap. In germline, CDR1 is ENHRY, CDR2 SYGVKD. CDR3 protein: CATRQNTGELFF. In nucleotides, the CDR3 is TGTGCCACGCGACAGAACACCGGGGAGCTGTTTTTT.

The J gene is TRBJ1-5, the V gene TRBV12-5; possible D gene TRBD1, 5 bases. Germline values: CDR1 LGHNT, CDR2 FRNRAP. V dropped 6 bases and J dropped 10 bases, with 13 bases sitting between them. The length of the CDR3 is 12 residues. This CDR3 reads CASGFTTGPQHF. The CDR3 DNA sequence: TGTGCTAGTGGATTCACCACAGGTCCCCAGCATTTT.

The chain joins TRBV4-3 to TRBJ1-2; a weak D match, TRBD1 (6 bases). Trimming removed 6 bases from V and 8 bases from J, with 25 bases in between. The germline V gene has CDR1 LGHNA and CDR2 YSLEER. This CDR3 is built from 16 residues. The CDR3 sequence is CASSPQARGHTRGYTF. The CDR3 DNA reads as TGCGCCAGCAGTCCCCAGGCCAGGGGACATACTCGCGGCTACACCTTC.

The chain links TRBV5-1 to TRBJ2-5, with TRBD2 matching over 11 bases. The germline V gene encodes CDR1 SGHRS and CDR2 YFSETQ. V gave up 4 bases and J gave up 5 bases; unmatched junction bases: 7. The CDR3 runs to 15 residues. CDR3 sequence: CASSSSGGAAETQYF. CDR3 sequence (DNA): TGCGCCAGCAGCAGTAGCGGGGGGGCCGCCGAGACCCAGTACTTC.

The chain joins TRBV2 to TRBJ2-7, with a possible D match to TRBD1 (5 bases). Germline V gene lookup returns CDR1 SNHLY and CDR2 FYNNEI. The V end lost 6 bases, the J end lost 4 bases, and 10 bases lay between the germline ends. The CDR3 extends over 12 amino acids. The CDR3 region has the DNA TGTGCCAGCAGCATACAGGATTACGAGCAGTACTTC. Protein sequence: CASSIQDYEQYF.

The chain couples TRBV7-9 to TRBJ2-7; 9 bases are a match to TRBD1. The CDR3 is made up of 15 amino acids. V shed 3 bases, J shed 4 bases, and the junction held 7 bases outside the gene matches. From germline, CDR1 is SEHNR and CDR2 FQNEAQ (reference sequence). The CDR3 DNA sequence: TGTGCCAGCAGCTTTGAACAGGGGGCGCGTTACGAGCAGTACTTC. It codes for CASSFEQGARYEQYF.

This clone appeared a single time. The V and J genes are TRBV5-4 and TRBJ2-2; 8 bases are shared with TRBD1. After removal of 4 bases from V and 6 bases from J, the junction contained 14 bases not matched to a gene. This CDR3 has 17 amino acids. The germline CDR1 and CDR2 sequences are SGHNT and YYREEE (reference sequence). CDR3 DNA sequence: TGTGCCAGCAGCCCGACGGGGCAGGGGGCGCGGGCCGGGGAGCTGTTTTTT. This encodes CASSPTGQGARAGELFF.

The CDR3 DNA reads TGTGCCAGCAGCCACAGGGGGACTGAAGCTTTCTTT. Translating it yields CASSHRGTEAFF. The V gene is TRBV6-5, the J gene TRBJ1-1; 8 bases are shared with TRBD1. The CDR3 totals 12 residues. With V trimmed by 6 bases and J by 5 bases, 2 bases remained unmatched. Per germline, CDR1 MNHEY and CDR2 SVGAGI.

The chain links TRBV4-3 to TRBJ2-3; 11 nucleotides match TRBD2. Germline values: CDR1 LGHNA, CDR2 YSLEER. This CDR3 has 17 residues. Trimming cost V 1 base and J 6 bases; bases outside gene matches: 9. The CDR3 reads CASSQAQLAGGTDTQYF. The DNA for the CDR3 is TGCGCCAGCAGCCAAGCCCAGTTAGCGGGGGGGACGGATACGCAGTATTTT.

V is TRBV5-1 and J is TRBJ2-3; TRBD2 agrees at 8 bases. The V gene's germline CDR1 is SGHRS and CDR2 YFSETQ. V shed 5 bases and J 2 bases; nucleotides not matched to a gene: 4. The CDR3 extends over 14 amino acids. CDR3 in amino acids: CASRDSGATDTQYF. CDR3 coding DNA: TGCGCCAGCAGGGATAGCGGGGCCACAGATACGCAGTATTTT.

The chain recombines TRBV5-1 with TRBJ2-5; 9 bases line up with TRBD1. V lost 5 bases to trimming and J lost 4 bases; unmatched junction nucleotides: 6. This CDR3 spans 14 amino acids. CDR1 is SGHRS, CDR2 YFSETQ, per germline. The CDR3 loop reads CASRGQGISETQYF. The CDR3 DNA reads TGCGCCAGCAGAGGACAGGGGATATCAGAGACCCAGTACTTC.

This clone was counted between two and nine times. The DNA for the CDR3 is TGTGCCAGCAGTTACAGCCTCAGGAGGGGGCATAATGGCTACACCTTC. This sequence encodes CASSYSLRRGHNGYTF. The rearrangement links TRBV6-6 to TRBJ1-2; TRBD1 aligns across 7 bases. The CDR3 covers 16 residues. In germline, CDR1 is MNHNY, CDR2 SVGAGI (reference sequence). Losses at the gene ends were 2 bases for V and 6 bases for J; bases not matched to a gene: 12.